A selection of T cell receptor beta chains follows, all from one sample in a study of blood T cell repertoires in COVID-19. Method: immunoSEQ multiplex PCR; TCRdb's copy keeps in-frame clones and lacks some. Altogether under 200,000 clones are present, 70% to 90% being singletons, with the ten largest covering 0.85% to 1.2%. The sequencing sample was made of peripheral blood. Source of these receptors: a man aged 40-49 years with acute or convalescent COVID-19. Each CDR3 is given with its conserved first and last residue. D genes are given only for firm matches. Only some rows state a clone size, as once, few, many or a class for expanded clones.

>TRBV27|-|TRBJ1-2|-
CASRRGQYGYTF
TGTGCCAGCAGACGCGGCCAGTACGGCTACACCTTC
>TRBV5-1|TRBD2|TRBJ2-2|-
CASSTGTSGYTGELFF
TGCGCCAGCAGCACCGGGACTAGCGGATACACCGGGGAGCTGTTTTTT
>TRBV30|TRBD1|TRBJ2-5|-
CAWTGQGQETQYF
TGTGCCTGGACAGGACAGGGACAAGAGACCCAGTACTTC
>TRBV7-8|-|TRBJ1-2|-
CASSSKVQGNSRYTF
TGTGCCAGCAGCTCGAAAGTACAGGGTAATAGTCGCTACACCTTC
>TRBV6-5|-|TRBJ1-2|-
CATGLGGPEGGYTF
TGTGCCACCGGGCTGGGGGGACCTGAGGGAGGCTACACCTTC
>TRBV19|TRBD1|TRBJ2-1|-
CASSNPSTGGVGRNEQFF
TGTGCCAGTAGTAACCCTTCGACAGGGGGAGTGGGGAGGAATGAGCAGTTCTTC
>TRBV20-1|-|TRBJ2-3|once
CSASREWTDTQYF
TGCAGTGCCAGTAGAGAATGGACAGATACGCAGTATTTT
>TRBV12-3/TRBV12-4|-|TRBJ1-6|-
CASSLGVGDNLHF
TGTGCCAGCAGTTTAGGGGTGGGGGACAACCTCCACTTT
>TRBV5-6|-|TRBJ2-7|-
CASSLGLLTYEQYF
TGTGCCAGCAGCTTGGGTCTACTCACCTACGAGCAGTACTTC
>TRBV3-1/TRBV3-2|-|TRBJ2-2|-
CASSRSAGMDGELFF
TGTGCCAGCAGCCGCTCCGCAGGGATGGACGGGGAGCTGTTTTTT
>TRBV11-2|TRBD1|TRBJ1-5|-
CASSPGQTQYQPQHF
TGTGCCAGCAGCCCGGGACAGACTCAATATCAGCCCCAGCATTTT
>TRBV19|TRBD1|TRBJ1-2|-
CASSPDRVYGYTF
TGTGCCAGTAGTCCGGACAGGGTCTATGGCTACACCTTC
>TRBV5-5|-|TRBJ1-6|-
CASTARGGSGPLHF
TGTGCCAGCACCGCCCGGGGAGGGTCCGGACCCCTCCACTTT
>TRBV5-1|TRBD1|TRBJ1-5|-
CASSLSTGDQPQHF
TGCGCCAGCAGCTTGTCGACAGGGGATCAGCCCCAGCATTTT
>TRBV6-5|-|TRBJ2-7|-
CASTEGGNEQYF
TGTGCCAGCACCGAGGGCGGCAACGAGCAGTACTTC
>TRBV25-1|TRBD1|TRBJ2-5|-
CASSREGARVQETQYF
TGTGCCAGCTCCCGAGAGGGGGCTCGAGTTCAAGAGACCCAGTACTTC
>TRBV27|-|TRBJ1-1|-
CASSFGSGTEAFF
TGTGCCAGCAGTTTTGGGTCAGGCACTGAAGCTTTCTTT
>TRBV5-4|-|TRBJ2-1|-
CASSLRDTGIDEQFF
TGTGCCAGCAGCTTGCGGGACACGGGCATAGATGAGCAGTTCTTC
>TRBV5-1|TRBD2|TRBJ2-7|once
CASSYNPLLSLSGGSYEQYF
TGCGCCAGCAGCTATAATCCCCTCTTATCCCTCAGCGGGGGCTCCTACGAGCAGTACTTC
>TRBV5-4|TRBD1|TRBJ1-2|-
CASSARDRDNYGYTF
TGTGCCAGCAGTGCCCGGGACAGGGATAACTATGGCTACACCTTC
>TRBV5-1|TRBD1|TRBJ1-1|-
CASNQQGASTEAFF
TGCGCCAGCAACCAACAGGGGGCGAGCACTGAAGCTTTCTTT
>TRBV6-5|TRBD1|TRBJ1-1|-
CASSRQGSNTEAFF
TGTGCCAGCAGTCGACAGGGGTCAAACACTGAAGCTTTCTTT
>TRBV5-8|-|TRBJ1-1|-
CASSFGGQAWNTEAFF
TGTGCCAGCAGCTTCGGCGGGCAGGCTTGGAACACTGAAGCTTTCTTT
>TRBV5-4|-|TRBJ1-1|-
CASSQGNTEAFF
TGTGCCAGCAGCCAGGGGAACACTGAAGCTTTCTTT
>TRBV20-1|-|TRBJ2-7|-
CSAGRLGEQYF
TGCAGTGCTGGACGCCTTGGGGAGCAGTACTTT
>TRBV7-9|TRBD1|TRBJ1-5|few
CASSTGGVQPQHF
TGTGCCAGCAGCACAGGGGGGGTTCAGCCCCAGCATTTT
>TRBV5-1|TRBD2|TRBJ2-3|-
CASTRGGSADTQYF
TGCGCCAGCACCCGGGGGGGGAGTGCGGATACGCAGTATTTT
>TRBV2|-|TRBJ1-6|-
CASMTEMSSYNSPLHF
TGTGCCAGCATGACAGAGATGAGCTCCTATAATTCACCCCTCCACTTT
>TRBV3-1/TRBV3-2|-|TRBJ1-2|-
CASSQGRFSNYGYTF
TGTGCCAGCAGCCAAGGGAGGTTCTCTAACTATGGCTACACCTTC
>TRBV5-5|-|TRBJ1-4|-
CASSLAGAGEKLFF
TGTGCCAGCAGCTTGGCAGGGGCTGGGGAAAAACTGTTTTTT
>TRBV6-5|-|TRBJ2-1|-
CASTDGGPYNEQFF
TGTGCCAGCACCGACGGGGGGCCTTACAATGAGCAGTTCTTC
>TRBV27|-|TRBJ1-1|-
CASRGTLYTEAFF
TGTGCCAGCAGGGGGACACTTTACACTGAAGCTTTCTTT
>TRBV11-1|-|TRBJ1-1|few
CASSSGGGGHTEAFF
TGTGCCAGCAGCTCCGGGGGAGGAGGCCACACTGAAGCTTTCTTT
>TRBV2|TRBD1|TRBJ2-5|-
CASSYRGEETQYF
TGTGCCAGCAGTTACAGGGGTGAAGAGACCCAGTACTTC
>TRBV3-1/TRBV3-2|-|TRBJ1-6|-
CASSQGRAEGSPLHF
TGTGCCAGCAGCCAAGGCAGGGCGGAAGGCTCACCCCTCCACTTT
>TRBV28|TRBD1|TRBJ1-6|-
CATQWVFGQGGAPLHF
TGTGCCACGCAGTGGGTTTTCGGACAGGGAGGCGCACCCCTCCACTTT
>TRBV3-1/TRBV3-2|-|TRBJ1-6|once
CASSQGALIIDSPLHF
TGTGCCAGCAGCCAGGGGGCTTTGATTATTGATTCACCCCTCCACTTT
>TRBV29-1|-|TRBJ1-2|-
CSVVGGAHGYTF
TGCAGCGTTGTAGGAGGAGCCCATGGCTACACCTTC
>TRBV2|TRBD1|TRBJ1-1|once
CASTGQQNTEAFF
TGTGCCAGCACGGGACAGCAGAACACTGAAGCTTTCTTT
>TRBV20-1|TRBD1|TRBJ1-2|-
CSASMGQGSYGYTF
TGCAGTGCTAGTATGGGACAGGGCAGCTATGGCTACACCTTC
>TRBV4-3|-|TRBJ2-5|-
CASSQVLARQETQYF
TGCGCCAGCAGCCAAGTGTTAGCGCGCCAAGAGACCCAGTACTTC
>TRBV24-1|-|TRBJ1-1|-
CATSATASGNTEAFF
TGTGCCACCAGTGCGACAGCTAGCGGGAACACTGAAGCTTTCTTT
>TRBV12-5|-|TRBJ1-6|-
CASGQGGSPLHF
TGTGCTAGTGGGCAGGGAGGTTCACCCCTCCACTTT
>TRBV15|TRBD1|TRBJ1-4|-
CATSRAGQGDEKLFF
TGTGCCACCAGCAGAGCCGGACAGGGGGATGAAAAACTGTTTTTT
>TRBV3-1/TRBV3-2|-|TRBJ2-2|-
CASGQTSNTGELFF
TGTGCCAGCGGACAAACATCGAACACCGGGGAGCTGTTTTTT
>TRBV6-5|-|TRBJ1-1|-
CASSTERSGAFF
TGTGCCAGCAGCACCGAAAGAAGCGGGGCTTTCTTT
>TRBV4-1|TRBD2|TRBJ2-2|-
CASSPRGATNTGELFF
TGCGCCAGCAGCCCGCGGGGGGCAACGAACACCGGGGAGCTGTTTTTT
>TRBV5-4|TRBD1|TRBJ2-7|-
CASSPLSGTGGYEQYF
TGTGCCAGCAGCCCCCTGTCTGGGACAGGGGGCTACGAGCAGTACTTC
>TRBV9|-|TRBJ2-7|-
CASSVGDWSSYEQYF
TGTGCCAGCAGCGTAGGGGACTGGAGCTCCTACGAGCAGTACTTC
>TRBV9|TRBD1|TRBJ2-2|-
CASSVTPGQQNTGELFF
TGTGCCAGCAGCGTGACGCCGGGACAGCAAAACACCGGGGAGCTGTTTTTT